This TCR beta chain originates from a study of spatial heterogeneity in lung cancer. This sample's time point: sample taken at primary tumor resection. Unsorted whole RNA from tumor, nontumor lung or frozen PBMC underwent sequencing. In germline, CDR1 is WNHNN, CDR2 SYGVQD (reference sequence). V lost 3 bases, J lost 0 bases, and 10 bases lay in between. The CDR3 spans 15 residues. The library protocol tagged each TCR cDNA with a unique molecular identifier. MiXCR, applied by TCRdb to the 5' RACE reads, yields one record per CDR3 protein. The table includes approximately 25,000 distinct CDR3 sequences, 6.9% detected once.

The starting material was PBMCs, obtained at surgery. The chain carries TRBV10-1 and TRBJ2-3; D is unclear. The clonotype comes from a male donor with early-stage non-small cell lung cancer. DNA of the CDR3: TGCGCCAGCAGTGATGGTGGATCTAGCACAGATACGCAGTATTTT. Translated: CASSDGGSSTDTQYF.